This is a list of T cell receptor beta chains from one sample in a study of cytomegalovirus exposure and HLA in healthy donors. The protocol was immunoSEQ multiplex PCR, while the TCRdb copy is restricted to in-frame clones and leaves out a portion. This sample has 100,000 to 150,000 clones; roughly 9% occur once, and the top ten carry 6%. The sequencing input was PBMCs. These receptors were collected from a middle-aged woman in good health and CMV-seropositive. CDR3s include the opening cysteine and the closing phenylalanine or tryptophan. A D gene is named only where the DNA matches it firmly. Clone size appears in some rows only: once, few, many, or a class for an expanded clone.

V,D,size,J,DNA,CDR3
TRBV2,TRBD1,NA,TRBJ2-3,TGTGCCAGCAGGGGGGTTCCAGACAGGGTGGCGCAGTATTTT,CASRGVPDRVAQYF
TRBV9,NA,NA,TRBJ2-7,TGTGCCAGCAGCGTAGATCCCAGGCCCTACGAGCAGTACTTC,CASSVDPRPYEQYF
TRBV5-1,NA,NA,TRBJ1-2,TGCGCCAGCAGCTTGGTGGGGGGGAACTCTGACTATGGCTACACCTTC,CASSLVGGNSDYGYTF
TRBV30,NA,few,TRBJ2-7,TGTGCCTGGAGTGAAGCTAACGAGCAGTACTTC,CAWSEANEQYF
TRBV11-2,TRBD1,NA,TRBJ1-3,TGTGCCAGCAGCCGAGGGGGCGCCGGAAACACCATATATTTT,CASSRGGAGNTIYF
TRBV12-1,NA,NA,TRBJ1-5,TGTGCCAGCAGCTTCGCCCGGGGGGATAGCAATCAGCCCCAGCATTTT,CASSFARGDSNQPQHF
TRBV30,NA,few,TRBJ1-2,TGTGCCTGGAGAACAACAGGGCACGATGGCTACACCTTC,CAWRTTGHDGYTF
TRBV25-1,NA,few,TRBJ2-7,TGTGCCAGCAGTGGGGACAACTCCTACGAGCAGTACTTC,CASSGDNSYEQYF
TRBV7-9,NA,NA,TRBJ2-3,TGTGCCAGCAGCTTAGGCAGGGTTGTCACAGATACGCAGTATTTT,CASSLGRVVTDTQYF
TRBV5-4,NA,NA,TRBJ1-1,TGTGCCAGCAGCCTTGAGATAAACACTGAAGCTTTCTTT,CASSLEINTEAFF
TRBV5-6,TRBD1,few,TRBJ1-2,TGTGCCAGCAGGCGGACAGGGGAAGGCTATGGCTACACCTTC,CASRRTGEGYGYTF
TRBV5-6,TRBD1,NA,TRBJ2-5,TGTGCCAGCAGCTTGGATGAGGGGGCGAGTAAGTACTTC,CASSLDEGASKYF
TRBV29-1,TRBD2,NA,TRBJ2-1,TGCAGCGTTGGGACTAGCGGGGACAATGAGCAGTTCTTC,CSVGTSGDNEQFF
TRBV7-9,NA,NA,TRBJ2-7,TGTGCCAGCAGCGGGATAGGGGGTGAAGTCTACGAGCAGTACTTC,CASSGIGGEVYEQYF
TRBV18,NA,NA,TRBJ1-2,TGTGCCAGCTCACCAGAAGACAGGTCACCTAACTATGGCTACACCTTC,CASSPEDRSPNYGYTF
TRBV6-5,NA,NA,TRBJ1-2,TGTGCCAGCAGTTACTCGGGGGGGGACTATGGCTACACCTTC,CASSYSGGDYGYTF
TRBV28,TRBD1,NA,TRBJ1-1,TGTGCCAGCCCACCATCCGGGACAGGGGAACACTTGGAAGCTTTCTTT,CASPPSGTGEHLEAFF
TRBV2,NA,NA,TRBJ2-3,TGTGCCAGTACGGACACCCGATACCCCAGCACAGATACGCAGTATTTT,CASTDTRYPSTDTQYF
TRBV4-1,NA,NA,TRBJ2-3,TGCGCAACCTTCGGGGGAGCCCCGGATACGCAGTATTTT,CATFGGAPDTQYF
TRBV27,TRBD1,NA,TRBJ2-7,TGTGCCAGCAGTTTCGACAGGGGCTCCTACGAGCAGTACTTC,CASSFDRGSYEQYF
TRBV18,TRBD1,NA,TRBJ2-2,TGTGCCAGCTCATCGACAGGGGAGCGGACCGGGGAGCTGTTTTTT,CASSSTGERTGELFF
TRBV5-1,TRBD1,NA,TRBJ1-2,TGCGCCAGCAGCATTAAAAGAGGGGGCGCCGACTACAAAGGCTACACCTTC,CASSIKRGGADYKGYTF
TRBV25-1,TRBD2,few,TRBJ2-5,TGTGCCAGCAGTGAAGGGGTAGCGGGGGTGGAGACCCAGTACTTC,CASSEGVAGVETQYF